One and the same sample provided the 31 T cell receptor beta chains below, sequenced in a study of shared clonotypes between healthy human individuals. TCRdb's copy holds only in-frame clones and misses some; the assay was immunoSEQ multiplex PCR. Of roughly 2,500,000 clones in the sample, 80% to 95% are singletons; the top ten hold around 0.37%. Specimen: naive CD4+ T cells from PBMCs. Subset described: CD45RA+ positively selected. All receptors derive from a man younger than 30 in good health. Some clones in this sample may be carry-over from other donors' samples.

The rearrangement uses TRBV6-1 and TRBJ2-1; 8 positions match TRBD2. J was trimmed by 14 bases and V by 5 bases; bases with no gene match: 5. Germline V lookup: CDR1 MNHNS, CDR2 SASEGT. This CDR3 spans 11 amino acids. The CDR3 protein is CASSYGTRKFF. The CDR3 DNA reads as TGTGCCAGCAGTTATGGGACTAGGAAGTTCTTC.

The chain employs TRBV6-5 and TRBJ1-3; TRBD1 is a possible D gene (5 bases). Germline V lookup: CDR1 MNHEY, CDR2 SVGAGI. The V end was cut by 5 bases, the J end by 7 bases, with 15 bases between. CDR3 size: 14 residues. The CDR3 DNA follows: TGTGCCAGCAGTCCGAACAGGAACGGGAACACCATATATTTT. Translated, it gives CASSPNRNGNTIYF.

This chain joins TRBV18 and TRBJ2-2; no clear D gene. V was pared by 1 base and J by 3 bases, with 12 bases between. This CDR3 is built from 16 residues. Germline V gives CDR1 KGHSH, CDR2 LQKENI. The CDR3 loop reads CASSPLFTGDTGELFF. The CDR3 DNA is TGTGCCAGCTCACCACTGTTTACGGGCGACACCGGGGAGCTGTTTTTT.

This chain joins TRBV2 and TRBJ1-3; D gene uncertain. Trimming removed 5 bases at V and 6 bases at J, with 14 bases between. The CDR3 has 14 residues. The germline CDR1 and CDR2 sequences are SNHLY and FYNNEI. The CDR3, as DNA: TGTGCCAGCAGTTTCGATAGGACGGAAAACACCATATATTTT. Its protein product is CASSFDRTENTIYF.

This clone was detected only once. Other DNA sequences in this specimen translate into the identical CDR3. The gene calls are TRBV9 and TRBJ2-5; TRBD2 is a possible D gene (6 bases). This CDR3 has 15 residues. The V gene's germline CDR1 is SGDLS and CDR2 YYNGEE. The V and J ends lost 0 bases and 1 base respectively, with 10 bases between them. Here the CDR3 reads CASSVAGRSQETQYF. CDR3 sequence (DNA): TGTGCCAGCAGCGTAGCTGGGAGGAGCCAAGAGACCCAGTACTTC. Looking up the rest from reference TRBV9 and TRBJ2-5 gives the full variable domain: DSGVTQTPKHLITATGQRVTLRCSPRSGDLSVYWYQQSLDQGLQFLIQYYNGEERAKGNILERFSAQQFPDLHSELNLSSLELGDSALYFCASSVAGRSQETQYFGPGTRLLVL.

The gene calls are TRBV11-3 and TRBJ2-2; D ambiguous. The CDR3 is 18 amino acids. CDR1 SGHNT and CDR2 YENEEA come from the germline V gene. Trimming removed 1 base from V and 2 bases from J, with 17 bases in between. The CDR3 DNA follows: TGTGCCAGCAGCTTAGTTTCCCCCCGGACGGTAAACACCGGGGAGCTGTTTTTT. It encodes CASSLVSPRTVNTGELFF.

V is TRBV7-3 and J is TRBJ1-5; TRBD1 is a possible D gene (6 bases). With 5 bases removed from V and 0 bases from J, the gap between germline ends came to 14 bases. This CDR3 is 16 amino acids long. Germline assignment: CDR1 SGHTA and CDR2 FQGTGA. CDR3 DNA sequence: TGTGCCAGCAGCGCCGTCGGACAGTATAGCAATCAGCCCCAGCATTTT. Its protein product is CASSAVGQYSNQPQHF.

The chain carries TRBV5-6 and TRBJ1-2; unclear D gene. Germline V CDR1 and CDR2: SGHDT, YYEEEE. The CDR3 spans 14 residues. Trimming cost V 2 bases and J 3 bases, with 11 bases left between them. Written as DNA, the CDR3 is TGTGCCAGCAGCTTTCAGCGCTCTTACTATGGCTACACCTTC. It encodes CASSFQRSYYGYTF. Full variable domain (missing parts from reference TRBV5-6 and TRBJ1-2): DAGVTQSPTHLIKTRGQQVTLRCSPKSGHDTVSWYQQALGQGPQFIFQYYEEEERQRGNFPDRFSGHQFPNYSSELNVNALLLGDSALYLCASSFQRSYYGYTFGSGTRLTVV.

The J gene is TRBJ2-3, the V gene TRBV27, with D tentatively TRBD2 (6 bases). The CDR3 is 14 residues long. The V gene's germline CDR1 is MNHEY and CDR2 SMNVEV (reference sequence). V lost 3 bases, J lost 5 bases, and 12 bases lay in between. The CDR3 nucleotides read TGTGCCAGCAGTTTGAGGGGAGCGGGAGATACGCAGTATTTT. Translation gives CASSLRGAGDTQYF.

The chain couples TRBV9 to TRBJ2-2; D may be TRBD2 (5 bases). This CDR3 has 14 residues. The germline V gene has CDR1 SGDLS and CDR2 YYNGEE. V lost 6 bases and J 4 bases, leaving 13 bases between the germline ends. In DNA, the CDR3 is TGTGCCAGCATGGGTGGGAGCGGCACCGGGGAGCTGTTTTTT. Translation gives CASMGGSGTGELFF.

The chain couples TRBV5-8 to TRBJ1-2; possible D gene TRBD1, 5 bases. From germline, CDR1 is SGHTS and CDR2 YDEGEE. V lost 0 bases, J lost 2 bases, and 11 bases lay in between. The CDR3 extends over 15 amino acids. The CDR3, as DNA: TGTGCCAGCAGCTTGGCGGGGACCGTCAACTATGGCTACACCTTC. Translation gives CASSLAGTVNYGYTF.

CDR3 sequence reads: CASSLVAGGSDEQFF. CDR3 in DNA: TGCGCCAGCAGCTTGGTAGCGGGAGGGAGCGATGAGCAGTTCTTC. The chain uses TRBV5-1 and TRBJ2-1; the match to TRBD2 covers 11 bases. V lost 0 bases and J lost 8; bases outside the gene matches: 4. CDR1 is SGHRS, CDR2 YFSETQ, per germline. The CDR3 is 15 amino acids.

The genes are TRBV5-1 and TRBJ2-5; weak D call: TRBD2 (6 bases). Germline V gene lookup returns CDR1 SGHRS and CDR2 YFSETQ. V lost 1 base and J lost 3, with 13 bases in between. This CDR3 has 15 residues. Here the CDR3 reads CASSLSAGGKETQYF. The CDR3, as DNA: TGCGCCAGCAGCTTGTCGGCAGGAGGGAAAGAGACCCAGTACTTC.

The chain employs TRBV18 and TRBJ2-7; TRBD1 aligns across 7 bases. The CDR3 length is 15 residues. The V segment lost 4 bases and the J segment 3 bases; nucleotides outside the gene matches: 9. In germline, CDR1 is KGHSH, CDR2 LQKENI. CDR3: CASSQTPGQLYEQYF. DNA for the CDR3: TGTGCCAGCTCACAAACACCGGGACAGCTCTACGAGCAGTACTTC.

The chain couples TRBV7-6 to TRBJ2-7; D could derive from TRBD1 or TRBD2 (6 bases each). V was trimmed by 2 bases and J by 6 bases, leaving 11 bases between them. This CDR3 has 13 residues. Germline CDR1 and CDR2: SGHVS and FNYEAQ. The CDR3 is CASSLPGGREQYF. In nucleotides, the CDR3 is TGTGCCAGCAGCTTACCTGGGGGGCGCGAGCAGTACTTC.

This clone was seen just once. Other DNA sequences within the sample encode an identical CDR3. The chain links TRBV10-3 to TRBJ1-3, with no clear D. V was trimmed by 1 base and J by 0 bases, leaving 7 bases between them. Germline-derived CDR1 and CDR2 are ENHRY and SYGVKD. The CDR3 consists of 15 residues. The CDR3 is CAISELQPSGNTIYF. The CDR3 DNA reads as TGTGCCATCAGTGAGTTGCAGCCCTCTGGAAACACCATATATTTT.

The V call is TRBV2, the J call TRBJ1-1, with D possibly matching TRBD1 (6 bases). The CDR3 is 17 amino acids. Germline CDR1 SNHLY, CDR2 FYNNEI. With 0 bases removed from V and 5 bases from J, the gap between germline ends came to 19 bases. CDR3 nucleotides: TGTGCCAGCAGTGAAGCTGTGGCAGGGGTGAGGAAAACTGAAGCTTTCTTT. Its translation: CASSEAVAGVRKTEAFF.

The chain is built from TRBV6-1 and TRBJ2-7, with 7 bases aligning to TRBD2. Germline CDR1 and CDR2: MNHNS and SASEGT. V lost 8 bases and J lost 4; bases outside the gene matches: 8. The length of the CDR3 is 13 residues. CDR3 sequence: CASGAGTRYEQYF. The CDR3 DNA sequence: TGTGCCAGCGGAGCGGGAACGCGGTACGAGCAGTACTTC.

The genes are TRBV2 and TRBJ2-2, with D perhaps matching TRBD2 (6 bases). Trimming pared 7 bases from V and 0 bases from J, leaving 12 bases between. Looked up from germline, CDR1 is SNHLY and CDR2 is FYNNEI. This CDR3 spans 15 amino acids. In nucleotides, the CDR3 is TGTGCCAGCACGCGTAGCGGAGCGAACACCGGGGAGCTGTTTTTT. Translated, it gives CASTRSGANTGELFF. Complete variable domain (other parts from reference TRBV2 and TRBJ2-2): EPEVTQTPSHQVTQMGQEVILRCVPISNHLYFYWYRQILGQKVEFLVSFYNNEISEKSEIFDDQFSVERPDGSNFTLKIRSTKLEDSAMYFCASTRSGANTGELFFGEGSRLTVL.

The chain combines TRBV6-5 with TRBJ1-2; D is unclear. This CDR3 has 15 residues. Germline CDR1 is MNHEY and CDR2 is SVGAGI. Trimming took 4 bases from V and 0 from J, leaving 12 bases between them. The chain's CDR3 is CASSSKAIANYGYTF. In DNA, the CDR3 is TGTGCCAGCAGTTCGAAGGCCATAGCTAACTATGGCTACACCTTC.

The CDR3 sequence: CASSLANSPEQYF. The CDR3 DNA reads as TGTGCCAGCAGCTTAGCCAACAGCCCAGAGCAGTACTTC. The chain uses TRBV7-9 and TRBJ2-7; D gene ambiguous. This CDR3 is 13 amino acids long. Germline V gene sequence: CDR1 SEHNR, CDR2 FQNEAQ (reference sequence). Between the trimmed V and J ends, which lost 0 bases and 7 bases, there was a span of 10 bases.

The chain recombines TRBV9 with TRBJ2-3; 8 nucleotides line up with TRBD1. Germline-derived CDR1 and CDR2 are SGDLS and YYNGEE. This CDR3 spans 14 amino acids. The V and J ends lost 6 bases and 4 bases, in that order; junction bases with no gene match: 7. The CDR3 coding sequence is TGTGCCAGCACTTCGATGACAGGGGCAGATACGCAGTATTTT. Residues: CASTSMTGADTQYF.

V gene TRBV2 combines with J gene TRBJ1-4; no clear D. Deletions cut 6 bases from V and 6 bases from J, with 11 bases between. CDR1 is SNHLY, CDR2 FYNNEI, per germline. CDR3 size: 13 residues. The CDR3 here is CASRRFQDEKLFF. The CDR3 coding sequence is TGTGCCAGCAGACGGTTCCAGGATGAAAAACTGTTTTTT.

The chain has TRBV25-1 and TRBJ1-1; a weak D match, TRBD1 (5 bases). Per germline, CDR1 MGHDK and CDR2 SYGVNS. The CDR3 covers 11 residues. With 6 bases removed from V and 6 bases from J, the gap between germline ends came to 8 bases. The CDR3, as DNA: TGTGCCAGCAGGGGGGGGGCTGAAGCTTTCTTT. Encoded protein: CASRGGAEAFF.

The V gene is TRBV18, the J gene TRBJ1-5; 8 nucleotides agree with TRBD1. V dropped 5 bases and J dropped 1; count of bases not matched to a gene: 4. This CDR3 is 15 amino acids long. Germline V gives CDR1 KGHSH, CDR2 LQKENI. CDR3 loop: CASSEDRASNQPQHF. The DNA of the CDR3 is TGTGCCAGCTCAGAGGACAGGGCGAGCAATCAGCCCCAGCATTTT.

The chain links TRBV2 to TRBJ1-5; the match to TRBD1 covers 9 bases. CDR3 size: 14 residues. CDR1 and CDR2 from the germline V gene are SNHLY and FYNNEI. The V gene end was trimmed by 5 bases and the J gene end by 6 bases; junction bases not matched to a gene: 5. CDR3 residues: CASSLTGGFQPQHF. DNA for the CDR3: TGTGCCAGCAGTCTGACAGGGGGTTTTCAGCCCCAGCATTTT.

The V and J genes are TRBV4-3 and TRBJ1-2, with unresolved D. The CDR3 sequence is 15 residues long. Trimming removed 0 bases at V and 0 bases at J, with 8 bases between. Germline CDR1 LGHNA, CDR2 YSLEER. For the CDR3, the DNA is TGCGCCAGCAGCCAAGACAGGCCAGCTAACTATGGCTACACCTTC. This sequence encodes CASSQDRPANYGYTF.

This clone occurred a few times. This chain uses TRBV7-9 with TRBJ1-4; D gene unclear. The CDR3 consists of 11 residues. The germline gives CDR1 SEHNR, CDR2 FQNEAQ (reference sequence). Trimming removed 5 bases from V and 10 bases from J, with 8 bases in between. CDR3 in DNA: TGTGCCAGCAGCCTCCAATCAAAACTGTTTTTT. Its translation is CASSLQSKLFF. The full variable domain, completed using reference TRBV7-9 and TRBJ1-4, is DTGVSQNPRHKITKRGQNVTFRCDPISEHNRLYWYRQTLGQGPEFLTYFQNEAQLEKSRLLSDRFSAERPKGSFSTLEIQRTEQGDSAMYLCASSLQSKLFFGSGTQLSVL.

As to this clone: The same CDR3 is also encoded by other DNA sequences in this sample. V is TRBV7-3 and J is TRBJ2-1; TRBD2 matches 9 bases. With 2 bases clipped from V and 4 bases from J, the junction kept 3 bases outside the gene matches. The CDR3 spans 15 residues. Germline loops: CDR1 SGHTA, CDR2 FQGTGA. The CDR3 DNA follows: TGTGCCAGCAGCTTACGGGCGGGAGGGTACAATGAGCAGTTCTTC. Protein: CASSLRAGGYNEQFF.

The V call is TRBV5-4, the J call TRBJ1-5; D is unresolved. This CDR3 region has 12 residues. V lost 2 bases and J 7 bases, leaving 7 bases between the germline ends. Germline CDR1 and CDR2: SGHNT and YYREEE (reference sequence). Here the CDR3 reads CASSLDQQPQHF. The CDR3 nucleotides are TGTGCCAGCAGCTTAGATCAACAGCCCCAGCATTTT.

This chain links TRBV28 with TRBJ1-1; 7 bases line up with TRBD1. This CDR3 region has 18 residues. V shed 6 bases and J 1 base; nucleotides not matched to a gene: 17. Germline lookup yields CDR1 MDHEN and CDR2 SYDVKM. CDR3 DNA sequence: TGTGCCAGCAGATCAAGTCCAGGGGGGGGACAGAGGAACACTGAAGCTTTCTTT. Translating gives CASRSSPGGGQRNTEAFF. Looking up the rest from reference TRBV28 and TRBJ1-1 gives the full variable domain: DVKVTQSSRYLVKRTGEKVFLECVQDMDHENMFWYRQDPGLGLRLIYFSYDVKMKEKGDIPEGYSVSREKKERFSLILESASTNQTSMYLCASRSSPGGGQRNTEAFFGQGTRLTVV.